This T cell receptor (beta chain) was identified during a study of cytomegalovirus exposure and HLA in healthy donors. This PCR relied on a set of 60 Vbeta primers and 13 Jbeta primers. Clones were sequenced by immunoSEQ multiplex PCR, and TCRdb holds only the in-frame ones, with some missing. The profile covers around 130,000 clones, with roughly 83% appearing a single time and roughly 2% taken by the ten largest. Germline CDR1 reads SGHRS; CDR2 reads YFSETQ. CDR3 size: 17 residues. With 2 bases clipped from V and 2 bases from J, the junction kept 10 bases outside the gene matches. The sequenced material came from PBMCs. The V gene is TRBV5-1, the J gene TRBJ2-1; TRBD2 aligns across 7 bases. This clonotype was sampled from a man aged 18 to 30 in good health and CMV-seronegative. The CDR3 DNA follows: TGCGCCAGCAGCTTCGGCGGGGGAAGAGGACCCTACAATGAGCAGTTCTTC. This gives the protein CASSFGGGRGPYNEQFF. Full variable domain (outside the CDR3, taken from reference TRBV5-1 and TRBJ2-1): KAGVTQTPRYLIKTRGQQVTLSCSPISGHRSVSWYQQTPGQGLQFLFEYFSETQRNKGNFPGRFSGRQFSNSRSEMNVSTLELGDSALYLCASSFGGGRGPYNEQFFGPGTRLTVL.